These T cell receptor beta chains were read from a single sample in a study of Graves' ophthalmopathy and Graves' hyperthyroidism. TCRdb called the multiplex PCR reads again in MiXCR, with one record for every CDR3 protein. The data contain roughly 1.1 million distinct CDR3 sequences, less than 45% of them singletons. The sample consisted of peripheral blood or thyroid tissue (not recorded which). These receptors were collected from an adult man with Graves' hyperthyroidism. Each CDR3 is given without its conserved first and last residue.

V gene	J gene	CDR3 protein
TRBV4-3	TRBJ2-7	ASSQDRSGYEQC
TRBV5-6	TRBJ1-1	ASSPTGVPEAF
TRBV20-1	TRBJ1-4	SARDLAASNEKLF
TRBV10-3	TRBJ2-3	AISLTSGGDTQY
TRBV19	TRBJ2-7	ASRPHGGGSDEQY
TRBV20-1	TRBJ2-7	SAKMSGQGNYEQY
TRBV15	TRBJ1-5	AASSPGTGGQPQH
TRBV9	TRBJ2-6	ASSVEGGYVLT
TRBV24-1	TRBJ2-5	ATASGARYETQY
TRBV7-8	TRBJ2-5	ASSGRTKQETQY
TRBV5-1	TRBJ2-2	ASSLAGAVGTGELF
TRBV10-3	TRBJ1-6	ASSLSGGRFNSPLH
TRBV20-1	TRBJ2-7	SASPDTSSYEQY
TRBV2	TRBJ1-1	ASSHSGAGPEAF
TRBV4-2	TRBJ1-3	ASSREPRSSGNTIY
TRBV7-9	TRBJ2-7	ASNPGTSGFHEQY
TRBV6-6	TRBJ2-5	ASSSTPDRVIQETQY
TRBV7-9	TRBJ1-1	ASRPGTGREAF
TRBV19	TRBJ2-5	ASSIGEGWRPWETQY
TRBV6-5	TRBJ2-7	ASNHANSYEQY
TRBV6-5	TRBJ2-5	ASTQDRRGNQPQY
TRBV20-1	TRBJ1-6	SARDGGQSNNSPLH
TRBV7-9	TRBJ2-7	ASSFPSGRSNEQY
TRBV20-1	TRBJ1-5	SADGTGYGSNQPQH
TRBV15	TRBJ2-2	ATSRDAGELF
TRBV7-9	TRBJ2-5	ASSPPGHQETQY
TRBV7-9	TRBJ2-7	ASSQGAGGFEQY
TRBV9	TRBJ1-4	ASSVAGTAYEKLF
TRBV20-1	TRBJ1-5	SARAENQPQH
TRBV5-1	TRBJ2-7	ASSFTGTSSSEQY
TRBV7-9	TRBJ2-5	ASRAWGAKETQY
TRBV11-2	TRBJ1-4	ASSLADIGNEKLL
TRBV10-3	TRBJ1-3	AISLTRGGGNTIY
TRBV28	TRBJ2-5	ASSLGPSWGVTQY
TRBV20-1	TRBJ2-5	SARLGVQETQY
TRBV10-3	TRBJ2-2	AIGETSGELF
TRBV7-9	TRBJ1-6	ASSASMGPRYSPLH
TRBV2	TRBJ2-5	ASIEDREETQY
TRBV7-2	TRBJ2-5	ASAPSSGNSETQY
TRBV6-6	TRBJ2-5	ASSAGLAGGQTQY
TRBV20-1	TRBJ1-4	SARGQRPNEKLF
TRBV18	TRBJ1-1	ASSSNTDTEAF
TRBV7-9	TRBJ1-2	ASAPDDGYT